One and the same sample provided the 3 T cell receptor beta chains below, sequenced in a study of blood T cell repertoires in COVID-19. Some clones are missing from TCRdb's copy, which holds only in-frame ones; the method was immunoSEQ multiplex PCR. The sample has roughly 200,000 clones; roughly 89% are singletons. The sequenced material came from peripheral blood. These receptors all stem from a man aged 35-49 years with acute or convalescent COVID-19.

The CDR3 bases are TGTGCCAGCAGCTTGCCAGGGTCTGGAAACACCATATATTTT. This gives the protein CASSLPGSGNTIYF. The chain combines TRBV5-8 with TRBJ1-3; D might be TRBD1 (5 bases). The V end was cut by 1 base, the J end by 1 base, with 6 bases between. CDR1 is SGHTS and CDR2 is YDEGEE in the germline V gene. The CDR3 runs to 14 residues.

This clone has just one count. The chain uses TRBV5-4 and TRBJ2-3; 11 bases fit TRBD2. Unmatched junction bases numbered 8, after V lost 2 bases and J lost 6 bases. This CDR3 is built from 16 residues. Germline values: CDR1 SGHNT, CDR2 YYREEE (reference sequence). CDR3 region: CASSLLAGGQSDTQYF. CDR3 DNA: TGTGCCAGCAGCTTATTAGCGGGGGGGCAGTCGGATACGCAGTATTTT.

The genes are TRBV7-9 and TRBJ1-2, with 8 positions matching TRBD1. The CDR3 totals 15 residues. After removal of 4 bases from V and 4 bases from J, the junction contained 8 bases not matched to a gene. Germline CDR1 and CDR2: SEHNR and FQNEAQ (reference sequence). This chain's CDR3 is CASSSNQGAGYGYTF. The CDR3 DNA reads TGTGCCAGCAGCTCAAATCAGGGGGCGGGCTATGGCTACACCTTC.